The T cell receptor delta chain described here comes from a study of Vδ1+ human thymocytes. Notes on the study in general: Despite high sort purity, roughly 21% of thymic T cell receptor delta sequences were Vdelta2. TRG sequences recurred across donors, whereas TRD sequences stayed essentially private. Highly polyclonal TRG and TRD repertoires with Gaussian CDR3 length distributions appeared in thymus. Unexpected Vdelta2 sequences could cause misinterpretation of bulk repertoire data.

The sample holds a few counts of this clone. Its antigen is unidentified. A much larger clone differs from this one at a single base, so this may be a read error. Per the germline V gene, CDR1 is GEAIGNYY and CDR2 is EKD. Germline trimming cut 5 bases from V and 0 bases from J; bases unmatched to any gene: 11. The CDR3 is 19 residues long. The sorted cells were CD3+ Vdelta1+ Vdelta2- thymocytes from alphabeta-depleted thymus. Extracted RNA was reverse transcribed into cDNA. CDR3 amplicons came from multiplex PCR with pooled V-gene forward and constant-region reverse primers. TCRdb re-analyzed the multiplex PCR reads via CATT. The profile shows 20,000 to 25,000 delta-chain clones, roughly 29% of them singletons.

The receptor was isolated from a boy in the first two years of life who had congenital heart surgery. This chain connects TRDV2 to TRDJ3; 8 nucleotides match TRDD3. Sequenced input: Vdelta1+ gamma-delta thymocytes from the thymus. Subset: FACS-sorted CD3+ TCRalphabeta- TCRVdelta1+ TCRVdelta2- thymocytes. In nucleotides, the CDR3 is TGTGCCTGTGCAACCACTGGGGGTTTAAGCTCCTGGGACACCCGACAGATGTTTTTC. Translation gives CACATTGGLSSWDTRQMFF.